These T cell receptor beta chains were read from a single sample in a study of blood T cell repertoires in COVID-19. Repertoires were generated with immunoSEQ multiplex PCR, while TCRdb's copy carries only in-frame clones and drops some. Of about 90,000 clones in the sample, 89% were seen once. Sequencing used peripheral blood. The origin of the receptors is a woman in her 70s with acute or convalescent COVID-19. The CDR3 runs from the conserved cysteine through the conserved F or W. A D gene is named only where the DNA matches it firmly. Rows give clone size only sometimes, using once, few, many, or a class for an expanded clone.

clone size: .; J gene: TRBJ1-5; D gene: TRBD1; V gene: TRBV6-5; CDR3 DNA: TGTGCCAGCAGACCCGACAGGGGGAATCAGCCCCAGCATTTT; CDR3 protein: CASRPDRGNQPQHF
clone size: .; J gene: TRBJ1-6; D gene: .; V gene: TRBV20-1; CDR3 DNA: TGCAGTGCTAGTTCCCAGAATAATTCACCCCTCCACTTT; CDR3 protein: CSASSQNNSPLHF
clone size: .; J gene: TRBJ1-1; D gene: TRBD1; V gene: TRBV2; CDR3 DNA: TGTGTGACCAGCCGGGACAGCAAGAACACTGAAGCTTTCTTT; CDR3 protein: CVTSRDSKNTEAFF
clone size: .; J gene: TRBJ1-5; D gene: TRBD1; V gene: TRBV28; CDR3 DNA: TGTGCCAGTTGTAATTACAGGGGAGGCCTTTATAGCAATCAGCCCCAGCATTTT; CDR3 protein: CASCNYRGGLYSNQPQHF
clone size: .; J gene: TRBJ1-5; D gene: .; V gene: TRBV7-2; CDR3 DNA: TGTGCCAGCAGCGACAACCAAATACAGCCCCAGCATTTT; CDR3 protein: CASSDNQIQPQHF
clone size: .; J gene: TRBJ2-2; D gene: .; V gene: TRBV19; CDR3 DNA: TGTGCCAGTAGTATCGGGTTCGGAACCGGGGAGCTGTTTTTT; CDR3 protein: CASSIGFGTGELFF
clone size: few; J gene: TRBJ1-6; D gene: TRBD1; V gene: TRBV28; CDR3 DNA: TGTGCCAGCAGTCGGACAGGCCTTTCACCCCTCCACTTT; CDR3 protein: CASSRTGLSPLHF
clone size: .; J gene: TRBJ1-3; D gene: .; V gene: TRBV3-1/TRBV3-2; CDR3 DNA: TGTGCCAGCAGCTCCCTAGGGGATCATGGAAACACCATATATTTT; CDR3 protein: CASSSLGDHGNTIYF
clone size: .; J gene: TRBJ1-1; D gene: .; V gene: TRBV3-1/TRBV3-2; CDR3 DNA: TGTGCCAGCAGCCCCAACAGGGCGCTGAACACTGAAGCTTTCTTT; CDR3 protein: CASSPNRALNTEAFF
clone size: .; J gene: TRBJ1-4; D gene: .; V gene: TRBV5-1; CDR3 DNA: TGCGCCAGCAGCTTGGGATCCAGTAATGAAAAACTGTTTTTT; CDR3 protein: CASSLGSSNEKLFF
clone size: .; J gene: TRBJ2-7; D gene: .; V gene: TRBV27; CDR3 DNA: TGTGCCAGCAGTTTATCGCTTGAGCACTACTACGAGCAGTACTTC; CDR3 protein: CASSLSLEHYYEQYF
clone size: once; J gene: TRBJ2-3; D gene: .; V gene: TRBV27; CDR3 DNA: TGTGCCAGCAGTTCCTTCGGACAGCACTACACAGATACGCAGTATTTT; CDR3 protein: CASSSFGQHYTDTQYF
clone size: .; J gene: TRBJ2-3; D gene: TRBD1; V gene: TRBV5-4; CDR3 DNA: TGTGCCAGCAGAGGGGGACAGGGGGCAGATACGCAGTATTTT; CDR3 protein: CASRGGQGADTQYF
clone size: .; J gene: TRBJ2-1; D gene: .; V gene: TRBV29-1; CDR3 DNA: TGCAGCGTGGGAAGGGCGGGGTACTACAATGAGCAGTTCTTC; CDR3 protein: CSVGRAGYYNEQFF
clone size: .; J gene: TRBJ2-7; D gene: TRBD2; V gene: TRBV7-8; CDR3 DNA: TGTGCCAGCAGCTACGCCCTTACAGGGGCCAGACTAGCGGGATCGACCTACGAGCAGTACTTC; CDR3 protein: CASSYALTGARLAGSTYEQYF
clone size: few; J gene: TRBJ1-2; D gene: TRBD1; V gene: TRBV6-4; CDR3 DNA: TGTGCCAGCAGTGAATCTCTGGGACAGGCGACTAACTATGGCTACACCTTC; CDR3 protein: CASSESLGQATNYGYTF
clone size: few; J gene: TRBJ1-1; D gene: TRBD1; V gene: TRBV5-8; CDR3 DNA: TGTGCCAGCAGCTTTCGTGGACAGGGGACTGAAGCTTTCTTT; CDR3 protein: CASSFRGQGTEAFF
clone size: .; J gene: TRBJ1-5; D gene: TRBD1; V gene: TRBV19; CDR3 DNA: TGTGCCAGTAGTAATACAGGGGGACCCCAGCATTTT; CDR3 protein: CASSNTGGPQHF
clone size: once; J gene: TRBJ1-1; D gene: .; V gene: TRBV6-1; CDR3 DNA: TGTGCCAGCAGTGAAGCCGGGGTACTGGGCACTGAAGCTTTCTTT; CDR3 protein: CASSEAGVLGTEAFF
clone size: .; J gene: TRBJ2-1; D gene: TRBD2; V gene: TRBV6-5; CDR3 DNA: TGTGCCAGCTGTTCCCTGGGGGGAGGGTCCTACAATGAGCAGTTCTTC; CDR3 protein: CASCSLGGGSYNEQFF
clone size: once; J gene: TRBJ1-1; D gene: .; V gene: TRBV5-1; CDR3 DNA: TGCGCCAGCAGCCCTCAGGGTATGAACACTGAAGCTTTCTTT; CDR3 protein: CASSPQGMNTEAFF
clone size: .; J gene: TRBJ2-7; D gene: TRBD1; V gene: TRBV7-9; CDR3 DNA: TGTGCCAGCAGCACTGACAGGGGGCCCGGGGTGGATGAGCAGTACTTC; CDR3 protein: CASSTDRGPGVDEQYF
clone size: .; J gene: TRBJ2-3; D gene: TRBD1; V gene: TRBV5-1; CDR3 DNA: TGCGCCAGCAGCTCGCGGACAGGGGTTTATGCAGATACGCAGTATTTT; CDR3 protein: CASSSRTGVYADTQYF
clone size: .; J gene: TRBJ2-5; D gene: TRBD1; V gene: TRBV23-1; CDR3 DNA: TGCGCCAGCAGTCAATTGGAGACAGGGGGATTTTTTTGGGAGACCCAGTACTTC; CDR3 protein: CASSQLETGGFFWETQYF
clone size: .; J gene: TRBJ1-2; D gene: TRBD1; V gene: TRBV6-2/TRBV6-3; CDR3 DNA: TGTGCCAGCAGTTACGCGTGGAGGGGGCTAGAGTATGGCTACACCTTC; CDR3 protein: CASSYAWRGLEYGYTF
clone size: .; J gene: TRBJ2-1; D gene: .; V gene: TRBV11-2; CDR3 DNA: TGTGCCAGCAGCCTCATCGCCGGGTTATACAATGAGCAGTTCTTC; CDR3 protein: CASSLIAGLYNEQFF
clone size: .; J gene: TRBJ1-4; D gene: .; V gene: TRBV24-1; CDR3 DNA: TGTGCCACCAGTGATTTGGCAGGGGCCAAGAGAAGAGGGGAAAAACTGTTTTTT; CDR3 protein: CATSDLAGAKRRGEKLFF
clone size: .; J gene: TRBJ1-5; D gene: TRBD1; V gene: TRBV2; CDR3 DNA: TGTGCCAGCACGAGGGACAGGGGGCCTGAGCCCCAGCATTTT; CDR3 protein: CASTRDRGPEPQHF
clone size: .; J gene: TRBJ2-7; D gene: .; V gene: TRBV11-3; CDR3 DNA: TGTGCCAGCAGCCCCAGCCCCGGGGAGGCCTACGAGCAGTACTTC; CDR3 protein: CASSPSPGEAYEQYF
clone size: .; J gene: TRBJ1-6; D gene: .; V gene: TRBV5-4; CDR3 DNA: TGTGCCAGCAGCGAGGGACAAAGCCTCCACTTT; CDR3 protein: CASSEGQSLHF
clone size: .; J gene: TRBJ1-5; D gene: TRBD1; V gene: TRBV19; CDR3 DNA: TGTGCCAGTAGTGCCACCGGGACAGGGGTCAATCAGCCCCAGCATTTT; CDR3 protein: CASSATGTGVNQPQHF
clone size: .; J gene: TRBJ1-2; D gene: TRBD1; V gene: TRBV28; CDR3 DNA: TGTGCCAGCTTGGACAGGGAATATGGCTACACCTTC; CDR3 protein: CASLDREYGYTF
clone size: .; J gene: TRBJ1-5; D gene: TRBD1; V gene: TRBV2; CDR3 DNA: TGTGCCAGCTCGGGACAGGGGGTAGATCAGCCCCAGCATTTT; CDR3 protein: CASSGQGVDQPQHF
clone size: .; J gene: TRBJ1-4; D gene: TRBD1; V gene: TRBV7-8; CDR3 DNA: TGTGCCAGCAGCCCCCGACAGGGAACGGGTAATGAAAAACTGTTTTTT; CDR3 protein: CASSPRQGTGNEKLFF
clone size: .; J gene: TRBJ1-5; D gene: .; V gene: TRBV4-2; CDR3 DNA: TGTGCCAGCAGCCAGAGGAATCAGCCCCAGCATTTT; CDR3 protein: CASSQRNQPQHF
clone size: .; J gene: TRBJ2-1; D gene: .; V gene: TRBV18; CDR3 DNA: TGTGCCAGCTCACCACCCTCCAGGGACAATGAGCAGTTCTTC; CDR3 protein: CASSPPSRDNEQFF
clone size: .; J gene: TRBJ1-2; D gene: TRBD1; V gene: TRBV2; CDR3 DNA: TGTGCCAGCTCTCTGACCGGACAGGGCCATGGCTACACCTTC; CDR3 protein: CASSLTGQGHGYTF
clone size: .; J gene: TRBJ1-4; D gene: .; V gene: TRBV5-1; CDR3 DNA: TGCGCCAGCAGCTACGGTCAAACTAATGAAAAACTGTTTTTT; CDR3 protein: CASSYGQTNEKLFF
clone size: few; J gene: TRBJ1-2; D gene: TRBD1; V gene: TRBV7-9; CDR3 DNA: TGTGCCAGCAGCTTATCAGGACAGGAGCAATACACCTTC; CDR3 protein: CASSLSGQEQYTF
clone size: .; J gene: TRBJ2-5; D gene: TRBD2; V gene: TRBV2; CDR3 DNA: TGTGCCAGCAGCCGGCCTTGGTTGCGGGGGGGCGGTGGGCAAGAGACCCAGTACTTC; CDR3 protein: CASSRPWLRGGGGQETQYF
clone size: .; J gene: TRBJ2-4; D gene: .; V gene: TRBV6-5; CDR3 DNA: TGTGCCAGCACAGGGATAGCCAAAAACATTCAGTACTTC; CDR3 protein: CASTGIAKNIQYF
clone size: .; J gene: TRBJ1-2; D gene: .; V gene: TRBV12-3/TRBV12-4; CDR3 DNA: TGTGCCAGCAGTTTTGGAGGGAATGGCTACACCTTC; CDR3 protein: CASSFGGNGYTF
clone size: .; J gene: TRBJ1-4; D gene: TRBD1; V gene: TRBV28; CDR3 DNA: TGTGCCAGCAGTTCGGTCCGGACAGGCAGCGCAACTAATGAAAAACTGTTTTTT; CDR3 protein: CASSSVRTGSATNEKLFF
clone size: .; J gene: TRBJ2-4; D gene: .; V gene: TRBV12-3/TRBV12-4; CDR3 DNA: TGTGCCAGCGCCGGGGGAGGAAACATTCAGTACTTC; CDR3 protein: CASAGGGNIQYF
clone size: .; J gene: TRBJ2-7; D gene: .; V gene: TRBV4-1; CDR3 DNA: TGCGCCAGCAGCCAAGATTTACGGGCCTACGAGCAGTACTTC; CDR3 protein: CASSQDLRAYEQYF
clone size: .; J gene: TRBJ2-3; D gene: .; V gene: TRBV2; CDR3 DNA: TGTGCCAGCAGTGGGCAGGGAGGAGATACGCAGTATTTT; CDR3 protein: CASSGQGGDTQYF
clone size: .; J gene: TRBJ1-1; D gene: .; V gene: TRBV11-3; CDR3 DNA: TGTGCCAGCAGCTTAGAGGGCACCACTGAAGCTTTCTTT; CDR3 protein: CASSLEGTTEAFF
clone size: .; J gene: TRBJ1-2; D gene: TRBD1; V gene: TRBV6-4; CDR3 DNA: TGTGCCAGCAGCAGGCGGGGACAGGGACGCATCTCTGGCTACACCTTC; CDR3 protein: CASSRRGQGRISGYTF